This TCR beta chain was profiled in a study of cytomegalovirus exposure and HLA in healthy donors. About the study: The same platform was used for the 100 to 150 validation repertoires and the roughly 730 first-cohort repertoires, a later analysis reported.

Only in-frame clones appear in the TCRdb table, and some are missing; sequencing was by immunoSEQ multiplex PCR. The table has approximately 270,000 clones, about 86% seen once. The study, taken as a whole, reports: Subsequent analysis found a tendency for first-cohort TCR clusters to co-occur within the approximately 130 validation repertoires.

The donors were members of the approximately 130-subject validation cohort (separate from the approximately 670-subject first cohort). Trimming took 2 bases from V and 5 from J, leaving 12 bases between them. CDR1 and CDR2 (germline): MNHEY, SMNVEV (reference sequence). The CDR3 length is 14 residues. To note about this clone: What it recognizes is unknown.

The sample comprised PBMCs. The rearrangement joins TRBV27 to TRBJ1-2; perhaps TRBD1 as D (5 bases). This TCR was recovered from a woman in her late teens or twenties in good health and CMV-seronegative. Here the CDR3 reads CASSLGGEEYGYTF. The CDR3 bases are TGTGCCAGCAGTTTAGGAGGGGAGGAATATGGCTACACCTTC.